This TCR beta chain derives from a study of T cell repertoires in aging, cancer and after chemotherapy. Rearranged V-D-J TRB sequences were amplified with a mixed TRB-A/B primer pool. TCRdb reprocessed the multiplex PCR reads via MiXCR and lists one record per CDR3 protein. This sample has over 9,500 distinct CDR3 sequences, with around 33% found just once. Amplification of TCR beta used genomic DNA extracted from peripheral blood. This clonotype was seen only a few times. The receptor comes from a human donor in good health. Sequencing was carried out using blood.

The CDR3 sequence is CATSARDSSYGYTF. The CDR3 DNA sequence: TGTGCCACCAGTGCCCGGGACAGTAGCTATGGCTACACCTTC. The V gene is TRBV24-1, the J gene TRBJ1-2, with 7 bases matching TRBD1. This CDR3 comprises 14 residues. V lost 5 bases and J lost 4; bases outside the gene matches: 6. Germline V gives CDR1 KGHDR, CDR2 SFDVKD.